This T cell receptor (beta chain) was sequenced for a study of T cells after yellow fever vaccination. Study details: Libraries from low-cell-number fractions were prepared with the SMART-Seq v4 Ultra Low Input RNA kit.

Template-switching 5'RACE yielded the TCR cDNA; a universal primer site and UMIs were added in the process. TCRdb recomputed calls from the 5' RACE reads with MiXCR, one row per CDR3 protein. The sample lists under 400,000 distinct CDR3 sequences; roughly an eighth were seen once. The V gene end was trimmed by 6 bases and the J gene end by 2 bases; junction bases not matched to a gene: 4. The V gene's germline CDR1 is MNHNY and CDR2 SVGAGI (reference sequence). The CDR3 has 14 amino acids. The sequence derives from a man aged 18 to 29 who received the YFV17D yellow fever vaccine. Sequenced here: CD4+ T cells sorted from PBMCs, sampled 15 days after the yellow fever booster vaccination. The rearrangement uses TRBV6-6 and TRBJ1-2, with 9 bases that match TRBD1. As DNA, the CDR3 is TGTGCCAGCAGAACGGGACAGGGCAACTATGGCTACACCTTC. Translation gives CASRTGQGNYGYTF.